The rows below give T cell receptor beta chains drawn from one sample of a study of beta chain features in type 1 diabetes. Profiling relied on immunoSEQ multiplex PCR, and the TCRdb table lists in-frame clones only, not all of them. The table has about 370,000 clones, 9.6% seen once. What was sequenced was central memory CD4+ T cells from blood. The receptors were gathered from a man aged 25-40 years with type 1 diabetes. CDR3s include the opening cysteine and the closing phenylalanine or tryptophan. Fields, in order: V gene, D gene, clone size, CDR3 length, J gene, CDR3 protein, CDR3 DNA. The D gene is left open where the match is weak. Only some rows state a clone size, as once, few, many or a class for expanded clones.

TRBV6-5	.	.	13	TRBJ1-1	CASTIEENTEAFF	TGTGCCAGCACCATAGAGGAGAACACTGAAGCTTTCTTT
TRBV28	TRBD1	.	12	TRBJ2-7	CASRRTGFEQYF	TGTGCCAGCAGAAGGACAGGGTTCGAGCAGTACTTC
TRBV7-2	.	.	15	TRBJ1-5	CASSLGTRESQPQHF	TGTGCCAGCAGCTTAGGAACGAGGGAAAGTCAGCCCCAGCATTTT
TRBV29-1	.	few	13	TRBJ1-1	CSVEKGSWTEAFF	TGCAGCGTTGAGAAGGGTAGTTGGACTGAAGCTTTCTTT
TRBV2	.	few	15	TRBJ2-6	CASSKKGSGANVLTF	TGTGCCAGCAGTAAAAAGGGTTCCGGGGCCAACGTCCTGACTTTC
TRBV7-9	.	many	14	TRBJ2-1	CASSLGDIVWEQFF	TGTGCCAGCAGCCTAGGGGATATTGTTTGGGAGCAGTTCTTC
TRBV7-2	.	.	15	TRBJ2-5	CASSFGTPRGETQYF	TGTGCCAGCAGCTTCGGGACTCCCAGAGGAGAGACCCAGTACTTC
TRBV7-9	TRBD1	many	13	TRBJ1-2	CASSPRQGYGYTF	TGTGCCAGCAGCCCCCGACAGGGTTATGGCTACACCTTC
TRBV6-5	.	.	12	TRBJ1-2	CASSQEGYGYTF	TGTGCCAGCAGTCAGGAGGGCTATGGCTACACCTTC
TRBV29-1	TRBD2	.	15	TRBJ2-2	CSAPLLAGGAGELFF	TGCAGCGCCCCCCTGCTAGCGGGTGGCGCCGGGGAGCTGTTTTTT
TRBV14	.	few	14	TRBJ1-2	CASSQDRGYHGYTF	TGTGCCAGCAGCCAAGATCGAGGCTACCATGGCTACACCTTC
TRBV30	.	.	14	TRBJ2-5	CAWSIVRGGETQYF	TGTGCCTGGAGTATAGTCCGGGGCGGCGAGACCCAGTACTTC
TRBV10-3	.	few	14	TRBJ1-5	CAISESGERQPQHF	TGTGCCATCAGTGAGTCGGGGGAGCGACAGCCCCAGCATTTT
TRBV19	.	.	14	TRBJ2-2	CASSMGRATGELFF	TGTGCCAGTAGTATGGGCAGGGCGACCGGGGAGCTGTTTTTT
TRBV7-2	.	many	13	TRBJ2-7	CASSRYRDYEQYF	TGTGCCAGCAGCAGATACCGGGACTACGAGCAGTACTTC
TRBV19	TRBD1	many	14	TRBJ2-2	CASSGQANTGELFF	TGTGCCAGTAGCGGACAGGCGAACACCGGGGAGCTGTTTTTT
TRBV5-1	.	few	17	TRBJ1-5	CASSPTFSQGREQPQHF	TGCGCCAGCAGCCCAACATTCTCCCAGGGCCGGGAGCAGCCCCAGCATTTT
TRBV18	.	many	15	TRBJ2-1	CASSPRQESGNEQFF	TGTGCCAGCTCACCACGTCAGGAATCGGGGAATGAGCAGTTCTTC
TRBV7-2	.	few	14	TRBJ1-1	CASSSLGVYTEAFF	TGTGCCAGCAGCTCCTTGGGGGTATACACTGAAGCTTTCTTT
TRBV4-1	TRBD1	few	18	TRBJ1-5	CASSQDGPGGGSNQPQHF	TGCGCCAGCAGCCAAGATGGCCCAGGGGGTGGGAGCAATCAGCCCCAGCATTTT
TRBV7-7	.	few	15	TRBJ2-3	CASSPLPSVTDTQYF	TGTGCTAGCAGCCCCCTCCCTAGCGTTACAGATACGCAGTATTTT
TRBV29-1	TRBD1	few	13	TRBJ2-5	CSGRQGQRETQYF	TGCAGCGGCCGACAGGGTCAAAGGGAGACCCAGTACTTC
TRBV5-1	.	.	13	TRBJ2-5	CASSLSGEETQYF	TGCGCCAGCAGCTTGTCAGGGGAAGAGACCCAGTACTTC
TRBV20-1	TRBD1	few	11	TRBJ2-1	CSARDRDRQFF	TGCAGTGCTAGAGACCGGGACAGGCAGTTCTTC
TRBV6-1	.	few	14	TRBJ1-1	CASPQGRWNTEAFF	TGTGCCAGCCCCCAGGGCAGGTGGAACACTGAAGCTTTCTTT
TRBV9	.	once	16	TRBJ2-3	CASSVAGAAGTDTQYF	TGTGCCAGCAGCGTAGCGGGGGCAGCAGGGACAGATACGCAGTATTTT
TRBV2	.	many	13	TRBJ1-2	CASSVAGDPGYTF	TGTGCCAGCAGTGTGGCAGGGGATCCTGGCTACACCTTC
TRBV19	TRBD1	many	15	TRBJ2-1	CASSSTGTVYNEQFF	TGTGCCAGTAGTTCGACCGGGACAGTCTACAATGAGCAGTTCTTC
TRBV19	TRBD1	few	17	TRBJ1-5	CASSIARTGEGNQPQHF	TGTGCCAGTAGTATAGCCCGGACAGGGGAGGGCAATCAGCCCCAGCATTTT
TRBV15	.	few	13	TRBJ1-1	CATSRDRNTEAFF	TGTGCCACCAGCAGGGACAGGAACACTGAAGCTTTCTTT